The 5 T cell receptor beta chains listed next were all sequenced from one sample in a study of control samples from healthy donors and cancer patients. Sequencing used immunoSEQ multiplex PCR; TCRdb keeps in-frame clones, though not all of them. The sample contains 120,000 or so clones, approximately 89% of which appear only once. The sample consisted of blood. These receptors were obtained from a man in his late teens or twenties in good health.

The genes are TRBV5-6 and TRBJ1-5, with D maybe TRBD1 (5 bases). The CDR3 sequence is 13 residues long. CDR1 and CDR2 from the germline V gene are SGHDT and YYEEEE. Trimming removed 0 bases at V and 6 bases at J, with 7 bases between. The CDR3 DNA reads as TGTGCCAGCAGCTTGGCGGGGACTCAGCCCCAGCATTTT. It specifies CASSLAGTQPQHF. The full variable domain, completed using reference TRBV5-6 and TRBJ1-5, is DAGVTQSPTHLIKTRGQQVTLRCSPKSGHDTVSWYQQALGQGPQFIFQYYEEEERQRGNFPDRFSGHQFPNYSSELNVNALLLGDSALYLCASSLAGTQPQHFGDGTRLSIL.

The gene calls are TRBV5-8 and TRBJ2-7; D is perhaps TRBD2 (6 bases). The length of the CDR3 is 14 residues. From germline, CDR1 is SGHTS and CDR2 YDEGEE. Between the trimmed V and J ends, which lost 4 bases and 5 bases, there was a span of 16 bases. The CDR3 sequence: CASSRGREIDEQYF. The CDR3 bases are TGTGCCAGCAGCCGGGGCCGGGAGATTGACGAGCAGTACTTC.

V usage is TRBV18 and J usage is TRBJ1-1; no firm D call. The CDR3 loop spans 14 amino acids. The germline V and J ends were trimmed by 6 bases and 0 bases, with 11 bases remaining between them. Germline CDR1 KGHSH, CDR2 LQKENI. The DNA of the CDR3 is TGTGCCAGCTCCCAGGAGGCCCTGAACACTGAAGCTTTCTTT. Translated, it gives CASSQEALNTEAFF.

The chain carries TRBV4-1 and TRBJ2-7; weak D call: TRBD2 (5 bases). The germline V gene has CDR1 MGHRA and CDR2 YSYEKL. Trimming cost V 4 bases and J 2 bases, with 15 bases left between them. The CDR3 contains 15 residues. The DNA for the CDR3 is TGCGCCAGCAGCCTCGATCAGACGGGAACCTACGAGCAGTACTTC. Translating gives CASSLDQTGTYEQYF.

This clone was found a few times. This chain connects TRBV3-1 (or the pseudogene TRBV3-2) to TRBJ1-3; D remains unclear. V lost 6 bases to trimming and J lost 1 base, with 7 bases between them. Germline assignment: CDR1 LGHDT and CDR2 YNNKEL (reference sequence). This CDR3 has 13 amino acids. The CDR3 protein is CASSRGSGNTIYF. The CDR3 DNA is TGTGCCAGCAGTCGAGGGTCTGGAAACACCATATATTTT.